The text below deals with one TCR beta chain. Which antigen it targets is not known. Per-base qualities were not stored, and no clone one base away is much larger. The cohort comprised more than 550 healthy bone marrow donors. At the time of sampling, every cohort member was nominally healthy, though immune exposures that went unrecorded were likely present. The donor was CMV seronegative and was included in the group of under 450 seronegative cohort members. Each donor provided a peripheral blood sample, and peripheral blood mononuclear cells were used for TCR beta sequencing. The Qiagen DNeasy Blood Extraction Kit was used to extract genomic DNA from the blood cell samples. Library preparation used the immunoSEQ multiplex PCR assay. For the multiplex PCR, a mixture combining 60 forward primers for TCR Vbeta segments and 13 reverse primers for TCR Jbeta segments was used. A multiplex PCR assay on genomic DNA amplified the CDR3 region of rearranged TCR beta genes. On the Illumina HiSeq System, the amplified TCR beta libraries were sequenced as 87-base-pair reads. In the original analysis: In a later analysis, tens of millions of unique TCR beta chains were counted across the roughly 670 repertoires, and approximately 11 million of these chains were shared by at least two donors. To remove PCR and sequencing errors, raw reads were error-corrected and collapsed into unique sequences using a nearest-neighbor algorithm that merged closely related sequences. To assign V, D and J gene segments, CDR3 sequences were aligned to IMGT reference sequences. For a sequence to be retained, a match of at least six nucleotides was required to both a V gene segment and a J gene segment. Rearrangements were called productive when the CDR3 lacked stop codons and stayed in frame with V and J; all others were non-productive. CDR3 was defined according to IMGT convention as the region running from the second conserved V-encoded cysteine to the conserved J-encoded phenylalanine. In an earlier analysis of more than 550 of the donors, sequences lacking an unambiguous match to a single V gene segment were excluded. An earlier analysis of several hundred of the donors classified V segments as functional when productive rearrangements were above 56.7% and as segregating when the standard deviation between donors was above 5%. A statistical classification framework was built to diagnose cytomegalovirus status from the catalog of TCR beta chain sequences. In a later analysis, TCR nucleotide sequences were compared against IMGT/GENE-DB human TR gene sequences so that V and J genes could be assigned. The TCRdist pipeline was used in a later analysis to assign CDR3 sequences and most-parsimonious VDJ recombination scenarios. In a later analysis, every TCR beta chain was defined by the combination of its CDR3 amino acid sequence and its V-gene family, and reads without a unique V-gene family were dropped. A later analysis removed roughly 590 highly shared, low-generation-probability nucleotide sequences to deal with suspected cross-contamination and a sequencing artifact. In a later analysis, a clonal expansion index was calculated for each public chain from normalized within-repertoire ranks of inferred template counts. Generation probabilities in a later analysis came from a VDJ recombination model fitted to out-of-frame rearrangements, and those results were checked against IGoR. A later analysis scored TCR-TCR, TCR-HLA and TCR-CMV co-occurrence with hypergeometric tests, applying a repertoire-size bias correction to TCR pairs. In a later analysis, false discovery rates were estimated by permuting HLA or CMV assignments 20 times. In a later analysis, co-occurring TCRs were grouped using DBSCAN, with TCRdist sequence similarity added in when clustering inside HLA-allele-positive subsets. Repertoires with fewer than 30,000 or more than 120,000 public chains were left out of co-occurrence clustering, as were five repertoires with anomalous nucleotide sharing. TCRdb retrieved this table from immuneACCESS and kept in-frame rearrangements only. Not all clones are present; in checked studies, unresolved V genes account for under half, and no reason is known for the remainder. The V and J calls and clone size were taken over from that table, and D and trimming were inferred from the DNA. In all, the sample holds approximately 110,000 clones, and 81% of those were seen once. The top ten constitute around 0.99% of the sample.

The source of the sample is a study of cytomegalovirus exposure and HLA in healthy donors (dated by TCRdb to 2015 to 2018). Some background on the complete study: An earlier analysis of roughly 630 of the donors reported approximately 300 Gb of sequence data and roughly 100 million unique TCR beta sequences from 150 million to 200 million T cells. Approximately 300 gigabases of sequencing data and about 92 million unique TCR sequences made up an early release that covered several hundred HLA-typed donors. Of the approximately 370 genotyped donors, more than 75% were placed in the genetic ancestry cluster associated with self-reported Caucasian donors. The study aimed to test whether cataloging public T cell receptors could reveal signatures of past pathogen exposure. The study used immunosequencing to profile the T cell repertoires of under 700 subjects and linked those repertoires to cytomegalovirus serostatus. A separate validation cohort of approximately 120 different subjects was used in addition to the roughly 640-subject first cohort. To predict cytomegalovirus infection status, the study combined high-throughput TCR immunosequencing, statistical association of individual TCRs with disease status, and machine learning. To study patterns of TCR occurrence, a later analysis re-analyzed previously published TCR beta repertoires from under 750 donors and added high-resolution HLA genotyping. In the later analysis, no new phenotypic data were used to find candidate immune exposures; instead, reliance was placed on TCR beta sequences and their occurrence across donors. In an earlier analysis of 500 to 650 of the donors, high-throughput TCR beta sequencing was used to judge whether each TCR beta V gene segment behaved as functional or pseudogenic. Donor age, sex, ethnicity and CMV serostatus were compiled alongside the repertoire data. Genome-wide SNP genotypes for about 65% of the 666 donors were used in a later genetic analysis, which treated that subset as a discovery cohort. All discovery cohort repertoires had been generated on a single sequencing platform. Both class I and class II loci were covered by HLA typing, at four-digit resolution. Typing coverage varied by locus: roughly 629-640 donors for A, B, C, DRB1 and DQB1; some 520 for DQA1; 600 to 610 for DPA1; roughly 450 for DPB1. Because of strong linkage in the cohort, roughly five DR-DQ haplotypes were treated as single units for association and clustering. Across about 370 genotyped donors of the cohort, an average of roughly 250,000 unique TCR beta nucleotide sequences per donor were sequenced, and about a sixth of those sequences were non-productive.

Study-level results and caveats: Because some donors lacked HLA typing at each locus, the association tests relied only on the typed subset. A later genetic analysis reported fewer N-insertions in productive TCRs among donors in an Asian-associated ancestry cluster than the roughly 650-donor mean. The presence/absence analyses assumed that sequencing depth was roughly uniform across donors, and that assumption may not be true. Compared with equally common non-associated chains, HLA-associated TCR beta chains in a later analysis were more clonally expanded and had lower generation probabilities. A later analysis found that most CMV-associated TCR beta chains appeared HLA-restricted, with HLA associations seemingly driven largely by CMV exposure. Approximately 16 rarely observed V segments, including chromosome 9 orphons, were excluded from the earlier analysis of some 590 of the donors because counts were too low. Several of the top co-occurrence clusters appeared to be linked to parvovirus B19, influenza, CMV and Epstein-Barr virus, according to a later analysis. CMV serostatus was the only immune exposure information available for the cohort. Correlated functional status among segregating V segments might reflect linkage disequilibrium, but an unknown experimental factor could not be ruled out. Most TCR sequences were observed very rarely across donors, whereas some public TCRs were present in many individuals. In a later genetic analysis, a missense DCLRE1C variant was associated with V-gene and J-gene trimming of TCR beta chains, and the association was replicated in an independent cohort. A further reported finding was that TCR beta sequences accurately predicted the HLA-A and HLA-B alleles for most subjects in the first cohort. A later analysis found that TCR association rates varied across HLA loci, with DRB1 alleles showing the most associated TCRs and HLA-C alleles the fewest. In vitro tests confirmed that a few of the cytomegalovirus-associated TCR beta chains recognize cytomegalovirus antigens. Because the 87-base-pair reads could not distinguish some IMGT-functional V segments, including TRBV6-2 and TRBV6-3, those segments were excluded. A cluster of highly shared sequence variants was judged likely to be a technical artifact of the sequencing pipeline. It was suggested by the authors that the approach could potentially be generalized to other disease states and immunological phenotypes. Strong co-occurrence of HLA alleles, especially DR and DQ, made assigning TCR associations to individual alleles difficult. In this cohort, only TCR beta chains were sequenced, and detectable features were limited by the absence of alpha or paired-chain data. The study listed 150 to 200 TCR beta chains as associated with cytomegalovirus. The classifier was reported to diagnose cytomegalovirus status with high specificity and sensitivity in both the original and validation cohorts. An earlier analysis of approximately 530 of the donors showed that most TCR beta V segments appeared in productive rearrangements either about 90% or about 30% of the time, which broadly matched IMGT annotations. Specific HLA alleles were associated with some 15,000 TCR beta sequences at a false discovery rate of 0.05 in a later analysis.

From its cysteine to its phenylalanine, the CDR3 spans 12 amino acids. CDR3 DNA is the only sequence kept; it has 36 bases, read in frame from the first base. V sheds 4 bases and J sheds 8 bases, leaving 11 bases between their ends. Taken from the germline V gene, the CDR1 and CDR2 loops are ENHRY and SYGVKD. This receptor was taken from a woman in her twenties or thirties in good health and CMV-seronegative. Source material: PBMCs. Recombination linked TRBV10-3 to TRBJ1-1; a tentative D call is TRBD1 (6 bases match). The sequenced DNA: TGTGCCATCAGTGTATCAGGGGTGGAAGCTTTCTTT. Its translation is CAISVSGVEAFF.